The T cell receptor (beta chain) under discussion was sequenced for a study of blood T cell repertoires in COVID-19. The overall study: From the United States, Italy and Spain came samples of acute and convalescent COVID-19. Sources were T cells, B-cell-depleted T cells, or PBMCs; the material itself was cDNA or gDNA.

The V segment lost 2 bases and the J segment 3 bases; nucleotides outside the gene matches: 9. The CDR3 is made up of 18 amino acids. CDR1 is SGHRS, CDR2 YFSETQ, per germline. Method: immunoSEQ multiplex PCR; TCRdb's copy keeps in-frame clones and lacks some. The repertoire has fewer than 100,000 clones, approximately 86% of them found once; the top ten carry 10%. The specimen sequenced was peripheral blood. The chain combines TRBV5-1 with TRBJ2-3; 13 positions match TRBD2. This TCR derives from a man aged 50-60 years with acute or convalescent COVID-19. The CDR3 nucleotides are TGCGCCAGCAGCTTCAATGGACTAGCGGGAGATCTGACAGATACGCAGTATTTT. Its protein product is CASSFNGLAGDLTDTQYF.